The 8 T cell receptor beta chains listed next were all sequenced from one sample in a study of CD8+ T cells in alopecia areata. Extraction of RNA preceded its reverse transcription into cDNA, which served as the sequencing template. The table came from immunoSEQ multiplex PCR; TCRdb's copy has only in-frame clones and leaves some out. Of roughly 180,000 clones in the sample, 45% to 60% were seen once. The treatment: oral pan-JAK inhibitor, 5-10 mg twice daily. Sequencing used CD8+ T cells sorted from blood, obtained around week 54, from a patient treated with tofacitinib. The receptors were sampled from a human donor with alopecia areata.

Regarding this clone: Other DNA sequences from this sample encode an identical CDR3 as well. This chain uses TRBV9 with TRBJ1-1; no definite D call. Trimming cost V 0 bases and J 5 bases, with 8 bases left between them. Germline V lookup: CDR1 SGDLS, CDR2 YYNGEE. This CDR3 comprises 13 residues. CDR3 in DNA: TGTGCCAGCAGCGTAGGAGGGCGTACTGAAGCTTTCTTT. This translates into CASSVGGRTEAFF.

The genes are TRBV2 and TRBJ2-5; D unclear. V lost 3 bases, J lost 3 bases, and 11 bases lay in between. Germline V gene lookup returns CDR1 SNHLY and CDR2 FYNNEI. The CDR3 totals 14 residues. DNA of the CDR3: TGTGCCAGCAGTGATCTCGGGTCCGAAGAGACCCAGTACTTC. Its protein is CASSDLGSEETQYF.

The genes are TRBV10-3 and TRBJ1-3, with D unclear. V was shortened by 2 bases and J by 4 bases, with 15 bases between the two germline ends. The CDR3 spans 16 residues. Germline V lookup: CDR1 ENHRY, CDR2 SYGVKD. CDR3 region: CAISEAAFHLGNTIYF. CDR3 bases: TGTGCCATCAGTGAGGCAGCCTTTCATCTCGGAAACACCATATATTTT.

The V gene is TRBV11-2, the J gene TRBJ1-1; D is possibly TRBD1 (5 bases). The CDR3 length is 14 residues. V lost 2 bases to trimming and J lost 4 bases, with 11 bases between them. Germline CDR1 is SGHAT and CDR2 is FQNNGV. The CDR3 is CASSLSARGTEAFF. As DNA, the CDR3 is TGTGCCAGCAGCTTATCCGCTAGGGGCACTGAAGCTTTCTTT.

J is TRBJ2-6 and V is TRBV19; D is ambiguous. Germline CDR1 reads LNHDA; CDR2 reads SQIVND (reference sequence). This CDR3 is built from 16 residues. V lost 1 base to trimming and J lost 0 bases, with 7 bases between them. Here the CDR3 reads CASSIVPGSGANVLTF. In DNA form, the CDR3 reads TGTGCCAGTAGTATAGTGCCGGGCTCTGGGGCCAACGTCCTGACTTTC.

The chain links TRBV10-3 to TRBJ2-3; D gene uncertain. Trimming left V 10 bases short and J 5 bases short, with 28 bases between. Germline-derived CDR1 and CDR2 are ENHRY and SYGVKD. The CDR3 is made up of 17 amino acids. The CDR3 DNA is TGTGCCACGCGGAGCCTTAACGGGTCTTCAGGTGGAGATACGCAGTATTTT. Translating it yields CATRSLNGSSGGDTQYF.

This clone was counted only a few times. This chain uses TRBV11-2 with TRBJ2-7; 7 bases agree with TRBD1. Germline CDR1 reads SGHAT; CDR2 reads FQNNGV. Germline trimming cut 4 bases from V and 2 bases from J; bases unmatched to any gene: 5. This CDR3 has 14 residues. CDR3 region: CASSSGQGAYEQYF. CDR3 sequence (DNA): TGTGCCAGCAGCTCCGGCCAGGGGGCCTACGAGCAGTACTTC.

The V and J genes are TRBV5-1 and TRBJ2-7; the match to TRBD2 covers 10 bases. Trimming at V came to 2 bases and at J to 0 bases, leaving 5 bases not matched to a gene. Germline V CDR1 and CDR2: SGHRS, YFSETQ. This CDR3 region has 16 residues. CDR3 nucleotides: TGCGCCAGCAGCTTATCTAGCGGGGGATACTCCTACGAGCAGTACTTC. Encoded protein: CASSLSSGGYSYEQYF.